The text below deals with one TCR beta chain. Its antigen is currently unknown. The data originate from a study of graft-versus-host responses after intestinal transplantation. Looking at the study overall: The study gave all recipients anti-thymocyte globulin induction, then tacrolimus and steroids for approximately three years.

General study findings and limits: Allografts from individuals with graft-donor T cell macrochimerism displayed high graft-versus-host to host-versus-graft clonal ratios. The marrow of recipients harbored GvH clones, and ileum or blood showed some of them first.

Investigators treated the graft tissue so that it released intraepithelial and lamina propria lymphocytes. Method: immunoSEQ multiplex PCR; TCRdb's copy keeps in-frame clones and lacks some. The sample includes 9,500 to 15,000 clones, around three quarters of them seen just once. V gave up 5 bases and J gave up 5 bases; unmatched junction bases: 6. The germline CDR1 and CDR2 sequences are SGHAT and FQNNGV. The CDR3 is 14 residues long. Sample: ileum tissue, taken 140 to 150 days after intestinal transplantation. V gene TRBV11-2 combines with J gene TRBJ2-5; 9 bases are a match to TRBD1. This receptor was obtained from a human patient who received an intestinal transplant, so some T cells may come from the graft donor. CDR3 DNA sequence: TGTGCCAGCAGCCCGGGGACAGGGTTGGAGACCCAGTACTTC. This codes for CASSPGTGLETQYF. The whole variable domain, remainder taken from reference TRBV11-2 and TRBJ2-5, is EAGVAQSPRYKIIEKRQSVAFWCNPISGHATLYWYQQILGQGPKLLIQFQNNGVVDDSQLPKDRFSAERLKGVDSTLKIQPAKLEDSAVYLCASSPGTGLETQYFGPGTRLLVL.